This T cell receptor beta chain was retrieved from a study of OX40 agonist ivuxolimab in advanced cancers. For the study at large: Ivuxolimab was delivered to patients intravenously every 2 weeks at doses spanning 0.01 to 10 mg/kg. Dose-escalation patients suffered from hepatocellular carcinoma, melanoma, renal cell or head and neck cancer.

The length of the CDR3 is 11 residues. In germline, CDR1 is MNHNS, CDR2 SASEGT. The data were produced by immunoSEQ multiplex PCR, yet TCRdb's version contains in-frame clones alone and is incomplete. In the table there are tens of thousands of clones, about nine tenths of which are singletons. General observations from the study: Clonal expansion by week 6 occurred in CD4+ and CD8+ blood T cells (at 0.1 to 3.0 mg/kg).

Points on this clone: Its specificity is unknown. The junction departs from the called germline gene at one end, perhaps through a read error.

The sample here was CD4+ or CD8+ T cells sorted from blood, taken in a trial of the OX40 agonist ivuxolimab. The V gene is TRBV6-1, the J gene TRBJ2-7; TRBD1 might be the D (6 bases). This TCR came from an adult with an advanced solid tumor such as melanoma, head and neck, liver or kidney cancer. CDR3 in DNA: TGTGCCAGCAGTGATACGGGGACATCTGACTTC. Translated: CASSDTGTSDF.